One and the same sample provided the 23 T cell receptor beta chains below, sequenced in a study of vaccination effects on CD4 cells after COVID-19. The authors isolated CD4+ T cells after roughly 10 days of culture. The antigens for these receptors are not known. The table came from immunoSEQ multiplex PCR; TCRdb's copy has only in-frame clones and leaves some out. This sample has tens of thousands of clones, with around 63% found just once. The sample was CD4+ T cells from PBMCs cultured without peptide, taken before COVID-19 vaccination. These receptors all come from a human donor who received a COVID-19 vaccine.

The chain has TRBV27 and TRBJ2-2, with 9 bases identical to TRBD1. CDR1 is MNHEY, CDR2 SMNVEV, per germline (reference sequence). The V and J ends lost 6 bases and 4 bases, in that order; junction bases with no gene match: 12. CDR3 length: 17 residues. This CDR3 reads CASRDPPGQGPTGELFF. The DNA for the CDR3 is TGTGCCAGCAGAGACCCGCCGGGACAGGGACCCACCGGGGAGCTGTTTTTT.

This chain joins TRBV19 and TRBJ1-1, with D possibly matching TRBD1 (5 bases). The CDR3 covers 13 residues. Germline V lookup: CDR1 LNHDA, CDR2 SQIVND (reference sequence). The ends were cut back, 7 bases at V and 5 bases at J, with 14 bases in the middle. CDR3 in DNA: TGTGCCAGTACCAGGCCACCAGGGACTGAAGCTTTCTTT. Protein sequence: CASTRPPGTEAFF.

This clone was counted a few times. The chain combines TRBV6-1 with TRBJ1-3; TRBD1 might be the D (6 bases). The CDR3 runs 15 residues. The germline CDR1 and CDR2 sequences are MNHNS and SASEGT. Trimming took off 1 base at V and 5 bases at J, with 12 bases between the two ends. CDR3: CASSEGGGLRNTIYF. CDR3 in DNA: TGTGCCAGCAGTGAAGGGGGGGGGCTCAGAAACACCATATATTTT.

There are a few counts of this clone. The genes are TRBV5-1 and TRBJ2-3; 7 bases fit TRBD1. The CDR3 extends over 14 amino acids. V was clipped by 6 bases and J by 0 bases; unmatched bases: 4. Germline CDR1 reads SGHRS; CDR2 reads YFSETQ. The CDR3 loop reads CASTTGPSTDTQYF. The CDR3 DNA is TGCGCCAGCACGACAGGGCCTAGCACAGATACGCAGTATTTT.

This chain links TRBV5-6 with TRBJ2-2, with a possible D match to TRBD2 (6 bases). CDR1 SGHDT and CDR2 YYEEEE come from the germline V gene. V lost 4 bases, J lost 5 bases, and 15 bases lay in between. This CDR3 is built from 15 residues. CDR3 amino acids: CASSSPRRETGELFF. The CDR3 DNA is TGTGCCAGCAGCAGCCCCAGGAGGGAAACCGGGGAGCTGTTTTTT.

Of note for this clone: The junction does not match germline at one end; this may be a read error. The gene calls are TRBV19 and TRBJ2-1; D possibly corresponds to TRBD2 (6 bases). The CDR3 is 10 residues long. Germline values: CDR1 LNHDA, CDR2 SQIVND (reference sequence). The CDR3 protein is CASLYRDFIF. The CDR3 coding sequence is TGTGCCAGTCTCTATCGGGACTTCATCTTC. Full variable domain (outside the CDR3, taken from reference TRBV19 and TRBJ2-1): DGGITQSPKYLFRKEGQNVTLSCEQNLNHDAMYWYRQDPGQGLRLIYYSQIVNDFQKGDIAEGYSVSREKKESFPLTVTSAQKNPTAFYLCASLYRDFIFGPGTRLTVL.

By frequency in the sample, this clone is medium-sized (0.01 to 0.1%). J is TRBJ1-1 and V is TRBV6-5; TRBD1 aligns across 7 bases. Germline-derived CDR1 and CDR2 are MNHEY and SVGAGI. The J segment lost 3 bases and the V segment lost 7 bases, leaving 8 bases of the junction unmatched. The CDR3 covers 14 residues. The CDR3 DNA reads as TGTGCCAGCAATGTACAGGGGACACACACTGAAGCTTTCTTT. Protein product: CASNVQGTHTEAFF.

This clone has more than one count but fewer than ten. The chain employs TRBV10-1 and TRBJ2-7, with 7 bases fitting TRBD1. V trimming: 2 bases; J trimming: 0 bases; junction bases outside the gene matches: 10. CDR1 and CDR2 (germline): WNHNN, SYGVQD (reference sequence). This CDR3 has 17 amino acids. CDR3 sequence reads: CASSETYTGTVSYEQYF. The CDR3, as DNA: TGCGCCAGCAGTGAGACATATACCGGGACAGTCTCCTACGAGCAGTACTTC.

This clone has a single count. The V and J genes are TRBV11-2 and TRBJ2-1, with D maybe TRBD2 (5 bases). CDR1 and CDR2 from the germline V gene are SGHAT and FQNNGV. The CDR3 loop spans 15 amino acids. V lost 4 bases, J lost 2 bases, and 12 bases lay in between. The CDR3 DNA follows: TGTGCCAGCAGCTCGACGCCCGGGGCCTACAATGAGCAGTTCTTC. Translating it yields CASSSTPGAYNEQFF.

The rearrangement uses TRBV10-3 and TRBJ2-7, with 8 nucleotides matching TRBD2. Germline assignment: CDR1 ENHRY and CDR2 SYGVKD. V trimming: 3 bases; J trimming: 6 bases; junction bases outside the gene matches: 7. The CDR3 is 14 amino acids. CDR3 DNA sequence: TGTGCCATCAGTGAAACTACCGGGACTAGCGAGCAGTACTTC. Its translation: CAISETTGTSEQYF.

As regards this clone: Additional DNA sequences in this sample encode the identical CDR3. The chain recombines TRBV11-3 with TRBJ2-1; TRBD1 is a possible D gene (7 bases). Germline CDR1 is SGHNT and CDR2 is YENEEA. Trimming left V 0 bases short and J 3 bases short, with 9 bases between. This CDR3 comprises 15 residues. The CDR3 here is CASSLEQGGYNEQFF. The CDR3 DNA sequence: TGTGCCAGCAGCTTAGAGCAGGGGGGCTACAATGAGCAGTTCTTC.

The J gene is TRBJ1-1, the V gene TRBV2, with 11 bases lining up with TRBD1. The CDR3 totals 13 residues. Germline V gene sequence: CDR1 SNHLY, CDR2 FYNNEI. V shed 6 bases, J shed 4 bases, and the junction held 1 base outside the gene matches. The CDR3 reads CASRGTGGTEAFF. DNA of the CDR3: TGTGCCAGCAGAGGGACAGGGGGCACTGAAGCTTTCTTT.

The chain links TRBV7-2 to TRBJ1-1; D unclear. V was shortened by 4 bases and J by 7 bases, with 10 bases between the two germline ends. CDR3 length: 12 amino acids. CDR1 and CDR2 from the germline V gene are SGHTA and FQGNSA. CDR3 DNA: TGTGCCAGCAGCTCCCTAGGTGTTGAAGCTTTCTTT. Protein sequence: CASSSLGVEAFF. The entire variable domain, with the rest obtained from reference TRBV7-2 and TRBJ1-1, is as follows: GAGVSQSPSNKVTEKGKDVELRCDPISGHTALYWYRQSLGQGLEFLIYFQGNSAPDKSGLPSDRFSAERTGGSVSTLTIQRTQQEDSAVYLCASSSLGVEAFFGQGTRLTVV.

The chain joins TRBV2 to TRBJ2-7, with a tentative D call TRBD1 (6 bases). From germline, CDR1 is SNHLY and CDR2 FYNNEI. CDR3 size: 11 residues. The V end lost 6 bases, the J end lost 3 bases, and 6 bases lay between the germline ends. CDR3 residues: CASRGHYEQYF. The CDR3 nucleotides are TGTGCCAGCAGGGGACACTACGAGCAGTACTTC. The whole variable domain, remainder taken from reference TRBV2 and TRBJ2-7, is EPEVTQTPSHQVTQMGQEVILRCVPISNHLYFYWYRQILGQKVEFLVSFYNNEISEKSEIFDDQFSVERPDGSNFTLKIRSTKLEDSAMYFCASRGHYEQYFGPGTRLTVT.

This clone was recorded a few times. Here the CDR3 DNA reads TGTGCCAGCAGCCGGGTTGGGGTGGGGGGCGGTGAGCAGTTCTTC. Amino acids: CASSRVGVGGGEQFF. J is TRBJ2-1 and V is TRBV4-2; tentatively, D is TRBD1 or TRBD2 (6 bases each). Germline CDR1 reads LGHNA; CDR2 reads YNFKEQ. CDR3 length: 15 residues. With 4 bases removed from V and 9 bases from J, the gap between germline ends came to 19 bases.

The CDR3 is CASIQTGGQPQHF. The CDR3 DNA follows: TGTGCCAGCATCCAGACAGGGGGTCAGCCCCAGCATTTT. The chain recombines TRBV12-3 or TRBV12-4 with TRBJ1-5; 9 bases line up with TRBD1. J was trimmed by 6 bases and V by 7 bases; bases with no gene match: 4. The CDR3 covers 13 residues.

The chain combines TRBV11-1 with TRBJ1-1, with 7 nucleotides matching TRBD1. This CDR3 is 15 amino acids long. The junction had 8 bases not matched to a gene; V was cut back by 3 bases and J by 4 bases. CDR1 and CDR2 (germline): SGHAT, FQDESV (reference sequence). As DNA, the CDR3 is TGTGCCAGCAGCTTTAGGGAGGACAGGCTCACTGAAGCTTTCTTT. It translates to CASSFREDRLTEAFF.

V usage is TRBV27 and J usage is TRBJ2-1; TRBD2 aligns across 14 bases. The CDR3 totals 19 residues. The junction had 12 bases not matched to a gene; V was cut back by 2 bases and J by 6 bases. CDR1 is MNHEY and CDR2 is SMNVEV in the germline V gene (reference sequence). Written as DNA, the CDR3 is TGTGCCAGCAGTTTAGGACTAGCGGGAGGACCACGCACCACCAATGAGCAGTTCTTC. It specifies CASSLGLAGGPRTTNEQFF.

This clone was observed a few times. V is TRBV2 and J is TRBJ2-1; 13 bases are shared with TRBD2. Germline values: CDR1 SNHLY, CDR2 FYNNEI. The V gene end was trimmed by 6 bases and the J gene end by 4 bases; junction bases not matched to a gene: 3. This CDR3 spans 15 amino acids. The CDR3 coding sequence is TGTGCCAGCAGGGGGACTAGCGGGGTATACAATGAGCAGTTCTTC. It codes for CASRGTSGVYNEQFF.

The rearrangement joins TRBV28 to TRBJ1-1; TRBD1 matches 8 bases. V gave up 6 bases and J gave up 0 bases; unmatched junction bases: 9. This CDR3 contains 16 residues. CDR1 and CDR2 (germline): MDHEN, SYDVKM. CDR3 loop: CASRGQGAGVNTEAFF. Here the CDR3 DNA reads TGTGCCAGCAGGGGGCAGGGGGCGGGGGTGAACACTGAAGCTTTCTTT. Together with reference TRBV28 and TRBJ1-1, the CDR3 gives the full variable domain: DVKVTQSSRYLVKRTGEKVFLECVQDMDHENMFWYRQDPGLGLRLIYFSYDVKMKEKGDIPEGYSVSREKKERFSLILESASTNQTSMYLCASRGQGAGVNTEAFFGQGTRLTVV.

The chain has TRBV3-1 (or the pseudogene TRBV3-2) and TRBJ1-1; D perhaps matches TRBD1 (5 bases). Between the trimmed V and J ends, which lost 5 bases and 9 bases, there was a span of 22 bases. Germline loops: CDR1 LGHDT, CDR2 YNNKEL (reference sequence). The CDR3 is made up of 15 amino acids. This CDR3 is CASSYGTAEGGKAFF. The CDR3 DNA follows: TGTGCCAGCAGCTACGGGACGGCTGAGGGCGGGAAAGCTTTCTTT.

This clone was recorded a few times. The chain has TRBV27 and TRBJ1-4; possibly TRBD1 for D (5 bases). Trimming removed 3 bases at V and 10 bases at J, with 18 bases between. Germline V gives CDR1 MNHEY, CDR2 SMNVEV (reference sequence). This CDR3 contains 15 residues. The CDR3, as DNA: TGTGCCAGCAGTTTCGGTGGTGGAGGAGGGGTAAAACTGTTTTTT. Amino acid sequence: CASSFGGGGGVKLFF.

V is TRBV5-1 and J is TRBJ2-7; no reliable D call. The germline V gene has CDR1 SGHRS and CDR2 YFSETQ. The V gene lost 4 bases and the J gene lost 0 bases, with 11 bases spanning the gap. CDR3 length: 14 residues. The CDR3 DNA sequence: TGCGCCAGCAGCCTCTCGCCCTCCTCCTACGAGCAGTACTTC. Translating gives CASSLSPSSYEQYF.